Below, 26 T cell receptor beta chains from the same sample are listed, as sequenced in a study of OX40 agonist ivuxolimab in advanced cancers. Libraries were prepared by immunoSEQ multiplex PCR; TCRdb keeps only in-frame clonotypes and omits some of them. The repertoire holds around 47,000 clones, with 75% to 90% as singletons. The sequenced sample was CD4+ or CD8+ T cells sorted from blood, obtained in a trial of the OX40 agonist ivuxolimab. These TCRs come from an adult with an advanced solid tumor such as melanoma, head and neck, liver or kidney cancer.

This clone was detected once. The chain employs TRBV9 and TRBJ2-5, with D perhaps given as TRBD1 or TRBD2 (6 bases each). The V end was cut by 7 bases, the J end by 5 bases, with 21 bases between. This CDR3 contains 15 residues. Germline CDR1 and CDR2: SGDLS and YYNGEE. DNA for the CDR3: TGTGCCAGCGCGGGGTCCCGGGACACCTGGGAGACCCAGTACTTC. This encodes CASAGSRDTWETQYF.

The gene calls are TRBV10-3 and TRBJ2-5; D call uncertain. The CDR3 runs to 16 residues. Germline V gene lookup returns CDR1 ENHRY and CDR2 SYGVKD. V lost 7 bases, J lost 1 base, and 19 bases lay in between. The DNA for the CDR3 is TGTGCCATCACCGAAGGTTGGACCCGGCCCCAAGAGACCCAGTACTTC. It is translated as CAITEGWTRPQETQYF.

V usage is TRBV7-8 and J usage is TRBJ2-1, with D maybe TRBD1 (8 bases). V lost 5 bases and J lost 15, with 20 bases in between. CDR1 and CDR2 from the germline V gene are SGHVS and FQNEAQ. The CDR3 extends over 13 amino acids. The CDR3 region is CASSAGTGGGGFF. CDR3 sequence (DNA): TGTGCCAGCAGCGCGGGGACAGGCGGGGGTGGGTTCTTC.

The gene calls are TRBV7-9 and TRBJ1-1, with D uncertain. The CDR3 has 14 amino acids. Germline V gives CDR1 SEHNR, CDR2 FQNEAQ (reference sequence). Trimming took off 1 base at V and 6 bases at J, with 12 bases between the two ends. CDR3 sequence reads: CASSLEPSDPEAFF. The CDR3 DNA is TGTGCCAGCAGCTTAGAGCCTTCTGATCCTGAAGCTTTCTTT.

The rearrangement joins TRBV19 to TRBJ1-5; no clear D gene. Per germline, CDR1 LNHDA and CDR2 SQIVND (reference sequence). The CDR3 consists of 13 residues. The V end lost 5 bases, the J end lost 6 bases, and 11 bases lay between the germline ends. Here the CDR3 reads CASSGVATQPQHF. CDR3 nucleotide sequence: TGTGCCAGTAGTGGTGTGGCGACTCAGCCCCAGCATTTT.

J is TRBJ2-7 and V is TRBV7-6; 15 nucleotides agree with TRBD2. The V and J ends lost 0 bases and 4 bases, in that order; junction bases with no gene match: 1. Germline-derived CDR1 and CDR2 are SGHVS and FNYEAQ. This CDR3 spans 16 amino acids. The CDR3 sequence: CASSLAGTSGRYEQYF. The CDR3 DNA follows: TGTGCCAGCAGCTTAGCGGGGACTAGCGGGAGGTACGAGCAGTACTTC.

This CDR3 is CASSDRRSYEQYF. CDR3 in DNA: TGTGCCAGTAGTGACCGGCGCTCCTACGAGCAGTACTTC. The gene calls are TRBV19 and TRBJ2-7; D not certain. Germline assignment: CDR1 LNHDA and CDR2 SQIVND (reference sequence). This CDR3 comprises 13 residues. Trimming took 5 bases from V and 0 from J, leaving 8 bases between them.

The chain has TRBV4-3 and TRBJ2-3, with D possibly being TRBD1 or TRBD2 (6 bases each). In germline, CDR1 is LGHNA, CDR2 YSLEER. This CDR3 is built from 16 residues. V lost 0 bases and J lost 3, with 13 bases in between. In nucleotides, the CDR3 is TGCGCCAGCAGCCAAGATAGTACAGGGAGGACAGATACGCAGTATTTT. Residues: CASSQDSTGRTDTQYF.

The chain is built from TRBV5-5 and TRBJ2-7; TRBD2 is a possible D gene (5 bases). Trimming removed 3 bases from V and 6 bases from J, with 13 bases in between. CDR1 SGHKS and CDR2 YYEKEE come from the germline V gene (reference sequence). The CDR3 totals 13 residues. In DNA, the CDR3 is TGTGCCAGCAGCTCTCGAGTTGGAGGCGAGCAGTACTTC. This gives the protein CASSSRVGGEQYF.

Here the CDR3 DNA reads TGTGCCAGCTCACCCCATTGGACGGCCTCCTACAATGAGCAGTTCTTC. This translates into CASSPHWTASYNEQFF. J is TRBJ2-1 and V is TRBV18; D is undetermined. The V end lost 3 bases, the J end lost 0 bases, and 12 bases lay between the germline ends. The CDR3 has 16 residues. Germline-derived CDR1 and CDR2 are KGHSH and LQKENI.

The table lists this clone with a count of one. The chain links TRBV5-1 to TRBJ2-5, with 8 bases identical to TRBD2. This CDR3 is 16 amino acids long. Germline V CDR1 and CDR2: SGHRS, YFSETQ. The V and J ends lost 2 bases and 4 bases, in that order; junction bases with no gene match: 10. CDR3 sequence reads: CASSFTGGDSGETQYF. The DNA of the CDR3 is TGCGCCAGCAGCTTTACGGGAGGGGATTCTGGAGAGACCCAGTACTTC.

The CDR3 DNA sequence: TGTGCCAGCAGCTTACCCCAGGGAGATGAGCAGTTCTTC. Translating it yields CASSLPQGDEQFF. The J gene is TRBJ2-1, the V gene TRBV5-8; the D call may be TRBD1 or TRBD2 (5 bases each). CDR1 and CDR2 from the germline V gene are SGHTS and YDEGEE. The CDR3 extends over 13 amino acids. V lost 2 bases and J 8 bases, leaving 11 bases between the germline ends.

J is TRBJ1-5 and V is TRBV5-1, with 8 bases aligning to TRBD1. Trimming took 4 bases from V and 0 from J; bases not matched to a gene: 12. Germline values: CDR1 SGHRS, CDR2 YFSETQ. CDR3 size: 18 residues. In DNA, the CDR3 is TGCGCCAGCAGCCCCAAGCACGGGACAGGCGATAGCAATCAGCCCCAGCATTTT. Its protein is CASSPKHGTGDSNQPQHF.

This chain connects TRBV5-1 to TRBJ2-7; tentative D call: TRBD1 (5 bases). The CDR3 length is 17 residues. V was cut by 0 bases and J by 3 bases, with 19 bases left in between. Germline V lookup: CDR1 SGHRS, CDR2 YFSETQ. The CDR3 loop reads CASSLALRDNGVYEQYF. In nucleotides, the CDR3 is TGCGCCAGCAGCTTGGCCCTCAGGGATAATGGGGTCTACGAGCAGTACTTC.

The V gene is TRBV20-1, the J gene TRBJ2-7; TRBD1 is a possible D gene (5 bases). This CDR3 comprises 10 residues. V lost 5 bases and J lost 6, with 8 bases in between. CDR1 is DFQATT, CDR2 SNEGSKA, per germline (reference sequence). In DNA form, the CDR3 reads TGCAGTGCTGAAAGGGGCGAGCAGTACTTC. Its protein product is CSAERGEQYF.

This chain links TRBV10-1 with TRBJ2-2; either TRBD1 or TRBD2 may fit D (5 bases each). V was clipped by 4 bases and J by 4 bases, with 13 bases between them. Germline loops: CDR1 WNHNN, CDR2 SYGVQD (reference sequence). The CDR3 spans 15 residues. The CDR3 DNA sequence: TGCGCCAGCAGTGTGTCGGCAGGGACCACCGGGGAGCTGTTTTTT. As protein: CASSVSAGTTGELFF.

The DNA for the CDR3 is TGCGCCAGCAGCTTGGCCGATCGGGGCTATGGCTACACCTTC. It codes for CASSLADRGYGYTF. This chain links TRBV5-1 with TRBJ1-2, with D hard to call. The germline V gene has CDR1 SGHRS and CDR2 YFSETQ. V lost 0 bases to trimming and J lost 4 bases, with 10 bases between them. The CDR3 runs 14 residues.

V gene TRBV7-6 combines with J gene TRBJ2-2, with 7 bases fitting TRBD1. The V segment lost 9 bases and the J segment 4 bases; nucleotides outside the gene matches: 5. CDR3 length: 13 amino acids. Germline loops: CDR1 SGHVS, CDR2 FNYEAQ. The chain's CDR3 is CASTGELTGELFF. The CDR3 DNA is TGTGCCAGTACAGGGGAGCTCACCGGGGAGCTGTTTTTT.

The V and J genes are TRBV13 and TRBJ2-5; 9 positions match TRBD1. The germline gives CDR1 PRHDT, CDR2 FYEKMQ (reference sequence). With 3 bases clipped from V and 3 bases from J, the junction kept 5 bases outside the gene matches. This CDR3 is built from 15 residues. CDR3 DNA: TGTGCCAGCAGCTTGGTTGGGACAGGGAAAGAGACCCAGTACTTC. Its translation is CASSLVGTGKETQYF.

This chain joins TRBV7-2 and TRBJ1-5, with D uncertain. Trimming pared 1 base from V and 6 bases from J, leaving 13 bases between. Germline lookup yields CDR1 SGHTA and CDR2 FQGNSA. The CDR3 covers 15 residues. The CDR3 protein is CASSLGSWVPQPQHF. The DNA for the CDR3 is TGTGCCAGCAGCTTAGGTAGCTGGGTCCCTCAGCCCCAGCATTTT.

The chain couples TRBV28 to TRBJ1-2; D perhaps matches TRBD1 (5 bases). Germline V lookup: CDR1 MDHEN, CDR2 SYDVKM. This CDR3 region has 15 residues. V was trimmed by 3 bases and J by 7 bases, leaving 18 bases between them. CDR3 sequence (DNA): TGTGCCAGCAGTTTTCTAACCCAGGGAGGAACTGGCTACACCTTC. It yields the protein CASSFLTQGGTGYTF.

The CDR3 loop reads CASADRNNNEQFF. In DNA form, the CDR3 reads TGTGCCAGCGCGGACAGAAACAACAATGAGCAGTTCTTC. J is TRBJ2-1 and V is TRBV7-2, with a possible D match to TRBD1 (6 bases). CDR3 size: 13 residues. The V end lost 8 bases, the J end lost 5 bases, and 13 bases lay between the germline ends. CDR1 is SGHTA and CDR2 is FQGNSA in the germline V gene.

The V gene is TRBV28, the J gene TRBJ1-1; D ambiguous. V lost 11 bases and J lost 5, with 18 bases in between. From germline, CDR1 is MDHEN and CDR2 SYDVKM. The CDR3 has 13 residues. The chain's CDR3 is CAASLEPRTEAFF. Written as DNA, the CDR3 is TGTGCCGCATCTCTCGAACCGAGGACTGAAGCTTTCTTT.

The chain uses TRBV5-8 and TRBJ2-3; 8 nucleotides match TRBD2. Germline values: CDR1 SGHTS, CDR2 YDEGEE. V lost 4 bases to trimming and J lost 6 bases; unmatched junction nucleotides: 10. This CDR3 contains 15 residues. The CDR3 protein is CASSPFRGGWDTQYF. The CDR3 DNA is TGTGCCAGCAGCCCTTTCCGGGGGGGCTGGGATACGCAGTATTTT.

The rearrangement uses TRBV5-1 and TRBJ2-7; 8 positions match TRBD2. From germline, CDR1 is SGHRS and CDR2 YFSETQ. This CDR3 has 13 amino acids. V trimming: 4 bases; J trimming: 3 bases; junction bases outside the gene matches: 3. The CDR3 is CASSPSGYYEQYF. For the CDR3, the DNA is TGCGCCAGCAGCCCTAGCGGGTACTACGAGCAGTACTTC. The entire variable domain, with the rest obtained from reference TRBV5-1 and TRBJ2-7, is as follows: KAGVTQTPRYLIKTRGQQVTLSCSPISGHRSVSWYQQTPGQGLQFLFEYFSETQRNKGNFPGRFSGRQFSNSRSEMNVSTLELGDSALYLCASSPSGYYEQYFGPGTRLTVT.

About this clone itself: The sample contains more than one DNA sequence encoding this CDR3. The genes are TRBV7-8 and TRBJ1-1; D remains ambiguous. V was pared by 5 bases and J by 4 bases, with 8 bases between. Germline V gives CDR1 SGHVS, CDR2 FQNEAQ. The CDR3 runs 12 residues. CDR3 region: CASSPGGTEAFF. In nucleotides, the CDR3 is TGTGCCAGCAGCCCGGGCGGCACTGAAGCTTTCTTT.